This note documents a single T cell receptor beta chain sequence. Here immunoSEQ multiplex PCR was the method, and the copy in TCRdb shows in-frame clones only, minus some. The sample has 300,000 or so clones, 87% seen once. Trimming took 3 bases from V and 1 from J, leaving 9 bases between them. Germline V gene data show CDR1 as SEHNR and CDR2 as FQNEAQ (reference sequence). The CDR3 is 14 residues long. Those who participated ranged in age from about 18 to 89 years and resided in about two dozen US areas. The data stem from a study of blood T cell repertoires in COVID-19. Study-wide context: Nucleic acid was either cDNA or gDNA, and it came from T cells, B-cell-depleted T cells, or PBMCs.

V is TRBV7-9 and J is TRBJ1-1, with D possibly TRBD1 on 5 matching bases. This TCR was recovered from a woman younger than 45 who had recovered from COVID-19. The material sequenced was PBMCs or T cells enriched from blood (not recorded which). In nucleotides, the CDR3 is TGTGCCAGCAGCTTCAGACAGTCGAACACTGAAGCTTTCTTT. It encodes CASSFRQSNTEAFF.